This TCR beta chain was recorded in a study of blood T cells in healthy people across ages. Isolated per sample were at least 6 million PBMCs. CDR1 is LGHNA, CDR2 YNFKEQ, per germline. The CDR3 covers 16 residues. Trimming cost V 1 base and J 6 bases; bases outside gene matches: 10. There are a few counts of this clonotype. Its antigen remains unidentified. Overall study findings and caveats: With age, beta diversity per million T cells declined roughly linearly, significantly by approximately 40. Researchers said unsorted PBMCs prevented a conclusive naive versus antigen-experienced comparison.

The use of a sample-barcoded 5' primer and a J-beta primer mix characterized a second PCR of roughly 6 to 11 cycles. Every cDNA was tagged by a template-switch adaptor with 12 random nucleotides. TCRdb reanalysed the 5' RACE reads using MiXCR and keeps one entry per CDR3 protein. The profile shows 1.5 million to 2 million distinct CDR3 sequences, 39% of them singletons. The chain recombines TRBV4-2 with TRBJ1-2, with 8 nucleotides matching TRBD1. The specimen sequenced was blood. The clonotype was recovered from a human donor in good health. Here the CDR3 DNA reads TGTGCCAGCAGCCAAGGTCAGGCGAGGACAGGGCATGGCTACACCTTC. This translates into CASSQGQARTGHGYTF.